One TCR beta chain is described in this entry. Per germline, CDR1 MNHEY and CDR2 SVGAGI. CDR3 size: 14 residues. V dropped 1 base and J dropped 1 base, with 7 bases sitting between them. TCRdb keeps only in-frame clones here, not all; method: immunoSEQ multiplex PCR. The table records more than 7,000 clones, roughly 84% of them present only once. The data were obtained in a study of tumor T cells in aggressive B-cell lymphoma. The specimen was tumor tissue. The chain is built from TRBV6-5 and TRBJ1-1, with unresolved D. This receptor was obtained from an adult with diffuse large B cell lymphoma. The CDR3 DNA follows: TGTGCCAGCAGTTACTTCGTCGGGAACACTGAAGCTTTCTTT. It yields the protein CASSYFVGNTEAFF.